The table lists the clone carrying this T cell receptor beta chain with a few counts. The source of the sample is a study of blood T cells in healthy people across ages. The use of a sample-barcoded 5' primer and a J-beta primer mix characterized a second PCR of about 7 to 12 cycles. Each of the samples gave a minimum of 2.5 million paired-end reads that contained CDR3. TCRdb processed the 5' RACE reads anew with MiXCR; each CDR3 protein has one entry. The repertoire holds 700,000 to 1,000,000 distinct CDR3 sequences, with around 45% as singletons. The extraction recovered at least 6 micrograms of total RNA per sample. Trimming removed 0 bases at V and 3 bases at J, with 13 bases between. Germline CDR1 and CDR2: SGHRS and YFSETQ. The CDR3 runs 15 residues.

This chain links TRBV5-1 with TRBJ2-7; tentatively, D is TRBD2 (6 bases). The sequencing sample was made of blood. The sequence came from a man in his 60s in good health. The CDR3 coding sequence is TGCGCCAGCAGCTTGGCTGCGGGGACGGGCTACGAGCAGTACTTC. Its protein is CASSLAAGTGYEQYF.